The 17 T cell receptor beta chains given below trace back to one sample, sequenced in a study of OX40 agonist ivuxolimab in advanced cancers. Measured with immunoSEQ multiplex PCR; TCRdb has only the in-frame clones, and not every one. The repertoire has around 22,000 clones, about four fifths of them found once; the top ten carry about 30%. Sequences were derived from CD4+ or CD8+ T cells sorted from blood, sampled in a trial of the OX40 agonist ivuxolimab. These TCRs come from an adult with an advanced solid tumor such as melanoma, head and neck, liver or kidney cancer.

The chain's CDR3 is CASSIVSDGEQYF. The DNA of the CDR3 is TGTGCCAGTAGTATAGTCTCAGACGGCGAGCAGTACTTC. This chain links TRBV19 with TRBJ2-7; D is undetermined. CDR1 is LNHDA and CDR2 is SQIVND in the germline V gene (reference sequence). Trimming left V 1 base short and J 6 bases short, with 10 bases between. The CDR3 sequence is 13 residues long.

J is TRBJ1-2 and V is TRBV29-1; unclear D gene. CDR3 size: 14 residues. Germline V CDR1 and CDR2: SQVTM, ANQGSEA. The V and J ends lost 1 base and 4 bases respectively, with 13 bases between them. The CDR3 is CSVEGERGGYGYTF. DNA of the CDR3: TGCAGCGTTGAAGGGGAAAGAGGCGGCTATGGCTACACCTTC.

The CDR3 loop reads CASRSDNSPLHF. CDR3 bases: TGTGCCAGCAGGTCCGATAATTCACCCCTCCACTTT. The genes are TRBV7-9 and TRBJ1-6; D remains unclear. CDR1 and CDR2 from the germline V gene are SEHNR and FQNEAQ (reference sequence). With 6 bases removed from V and 5 bases from J, the gap between germline ends came to 5 bases. CDR3 length: 12 residues.

V and J are TRBV5-2 and TRBJ1-2. TRBV5-2 is shown as a pseudogene. The CDR3 spans 11 residues. The CDR3 here is CARRKTYGYTF. CDR3 in DNA: TGTGCCAGACGAAAGACCTATGGCTACACCTTC.

This chain links TRBV15 with TRBJ2-3; 7 bases map to TRBD2. V dropped 0 bases and J dropped 1; count of bases not matched to a gene: 4. CDR3 length: 16 amino acids. Germline-derived CDR1 and CDR2 are LNHNV and YYDKDF (reference sequence). This chain's CDR3 is CATSRDSSGRTDTQYF. Here the CDR3 DNA reads TGTGCCACCAGCAGAGATTCTAGCGGCCGCACAGATACGCAGTATTTT. The entire variable domain, with the rest obtained from reference TRBV15 and TRBJ2-3, is as follows: DAMVIQNPRYQVTQFGKPVTLSCSQTLNHNVMYWYQQKSSQAPKLLFHYYDKDFNNEADTPDNFQSRRPNTSFCFLDIRSPGLGDTAMYLCATSRDSSGRTDTQYFGPGTRLTVL.

A single count supports this clone. CDR3 in amino acids: CASSLIPGELFF. The CDR3 coding sequence is TGTGCCAGCAGCTTAATTCCCGGGGAGCTGTTTTTT. The chain is built from TRBV7-9 and TRBJ2-2; D is undetermined. With 2 bases removed from V and 6 bases from J, the gap between germline ends came to 4 bases. Germline V lookup: CDR1 SEHNR, CDR2 FQNEAQ (reference sequence). This CDR3 has 12 residues. The whole variable domain, filled in from reference TRBV7-9 and TRBJ2-2, reads DTGVSQNPRHKITKRGQNVTFRCDPISEHNRLYWYRQTLGQGPEFLTYFQNEAQLEKSRLLSDRFSAERPKGSFSTLEIQRTEQGDSAMYLCASSLIPGELFFGEGSRLTVL.

This clone has just one count. This chain uses TRBV13 with TRBJ2-1, with TRBD2 matching over 7 bases. Germline values: CDR1 PRHDT, CDR2 FYEKMQ (reference sequence). Trimming at V came to 1 base and at J to 9 bases, leaving 6 bases not matched to a gene. This CDR3 contains 14 residues. CDR3 residues: CASSLALGEGEQFF. As DNA, the CDR3 is TGTGCCAGCAGCTTAGCCTTGGGGGAGGGTGAGCAGTTCTTC. Full variable domain (missing parts from reference TRBV13 and TRBJ2-1): AAGVIQSPRHLIKEKRETATLKCYPIPRHDTVYWYQQGPGQDPQFLISFYEKMQSDKGSIPDRFSAQQFSDYHSELNMSSLELGDSALYFCASSLALGEGEQFFGPGTRLTVL.

This chain connects TRBV19 to TRBJ1-1, with no clear D. This CDR3 contains 8 residues. The germline gives CDR1 LNHDA, CDR2 SQIVND (reference sequence). CDR3 protein: CRTGEAFF. CDR3 in DNA: TGTAGAACGGGTGAAGCTTTCTTT.

This chain joins TRBV6-6 and TRBJ1-3; D remains unclear. With 0 bases removed from V and 4 bases from J, the gap between germline ends came to 10 bases. The CDR3 sequence is 15 residues long. Germline CDR1 is MNHNY and CDR2 is SVGAGI (reference sequence). CDR3 protein: CASSYSTGEGNTIYF. CDR3 bases: TGTGCCAGCAGTTACTCGACGGGAGAGGGAAACACCATATATTTT.

This chain uses TRBV27 with TRBJ2-7, with D possibly being TRBD1 (6 bases). V was shortened by 5 bases and J by 2 bases, with 10 bases between the two germline ends. Germline CDR1 MNHEY, CDR2 SMNVEV (reference sequence). The CDR3 consists of 13 residues. CDR3 protein: CASSATGTYEQYF. CDR3 nucleotides: TGTGCCAGCAGTGCGACAGGTACCTACGAGCAGTACTTC.

The V call is TRBV5-5, the J call TRBJ1-3, with a weak D call TRBD1 (5 bases). The CDR3 is 14 residues long. Germline assignment: CDR1 SGHKS and CDR2 YYEKEE (reference sequence). The V and J ends lost 2 bases and 4 bases respectively, with 10 bases between them. The CDR3 nucleotides read TGTGCCAGCAGCTTCAGGGAGGTCGGAAACACCATATATTTT. As protein: CASSFREVGNTIYF. Drawing the rest from reference TRBV5-5 and TRBJ1-3, the complete variable domain is DAGVTQSPTHLIKTRGQQVTLRCSPISGHKSVSWYQQVLGQGPQFIFQYYEKEERGRGNFPDRFSARQFPNYSSELNVNALLLGDSALYLCASSFREVGNTIYFGEGSWLTVV.

This chain connects TRBV2 to TRBJ1-4, with D hard to call. The ends were cut back, 2 bases at V and 4 bases at J, with 14 bases in the middle. The CDR3 loop spans 16 amino acids. Germline lookup yields CDR1 SNHLY and CDR2 FYNNEI. CDR3 region: CASSELPRASNEKLFF. CDR3 nucleotide sequence: TGTGCCAGCAGTGAATTACCCCGGGCCAGTAATGAAAAACTGTTTTTT. Looking up the rest from reference TRBV2 and TRBJ1-4 gives the full variable domain: EPEVTQTPSHQVTQMGQEVILRCVPISNHLYFYWYRQILGQKVEFLVSFYNNEISEKSEIFDDQFSVERPDGSNFTLKIRSTKLEDSAMYFCASSELPRASNEKLFFGSGTQLSVL.

The CDR3 coding sequence is TGTGCCAGCAGCTCGACCAGGGATACGCAGTATTTT. Protein sequence: CASSSTRDTQYF. This chain joins TRBV7-6 and TRBJ2-3; D gene uncertain. The CDR3 is made up of 12 amino acids. V lost 4 bases and J lost 6, with 8 bases in between. CDR1 and CDR2 (germline): SGHVS, FNYEAQ. Together with reference TRBV7-6 and TRBJ2-3, the CDR3 gives the full variable domain: GAGVSQSPRYKVTKRGQDVALRCDPISGHVSLYWYRQALGQGPEFLTYFNYEAQQDKSGLPNDRFSAERPEGSISTLTIQRTEQRDSAMYRCASSSTRDTQYFGPGTRLTVL.

The chain is built from TRBV11-2 and TRBJ1-1, with D unclear. Trimming cost V 1 base and J 0 bases, with 6 bases left between them. This CDR3 contains 14 residues. Germline V CDR1 and CDR2: SGHAT, FQNNGV. The CDR3 region is CASSLGPMNTEAFF. For the CDR3, the DNA is TGTGCCAGCAGCTTAGGCCCGATGAACACTGAAGCTTTCTTT.

The genes are TRBV5-6 and TRBJ1-2; a possible D gene is TRBD1 (5 bases). V shed 0 bases and J shed 6 bases, with 15 bases lying between them. In germline, CDR1 is SGHDT, CDR2 YYEEEE. The CDR3 is made up of 15 amino acids. For the CDR3, the DNA is TGTGCCAGCAGCTTGGAGGCAGGGTGGTCGGATGGCTACACCTTC. Protein product: CASSLEAGWSDGYTF.

This chain joins TRBV28 and TRBJ1-1, with 8 bases lining up with TRBD1. The CDR3 is made up of 15 amino acids. Germline V CDR1 and CDR2: MDHEN, SYDVKM. Unmatched junction bases numbered 3, after V lost 3 bases and J lost 0 bases. The DNA for the CDR3 is TGTGCCAGCAGTTTTGACAGGGGCTTGAACACTGAAGCTTTCTTT. As protein: CASSFDRGLNTEAFF.

The chain employs TRBV9 and TRBJ1-3, with no clear D. Trimming took off 1 base at V and 4 bases at J, with 15 bases between the two ends. The germline V gene encodes CDR1 SGDLS and CDR2 YYNGEE. The CDR3 contains 16 residues. This CDR3 reads CASSVNDDLGGNTIYF. CDR3 in DNA: TGTGCCAGCAGCGTAAATGATGACCTAGGGGGAAACACCATATATTTT.